This T cell receptor beta chain was recovered during a study of cytomegalovirus exposure and HLA in healthy donors. Study details: Later analysis reported that the roughly 130 validation repertoires shared the platform of the 650 to 700 first-cohort repertoires.

CDR1 is SNHLY, CDR2 FYNNEI, per germline. Trimming cost V 0 bases and J 7 bases, with 9 bases left between them. The CDR3 has 13 amino acids. Assay: immunoSEQ multiplex PCR; the TCRdb copy retains only in-frame clones and omits some. Of 100,000 to 120,000 clones in the sample, roughly nine tenths were seen once. The donors were members of the validation cohort, which comprised about 120 subjects and was separate from the first cohort of 600 to 800 subjects. Only one count was recorded for this clone. This chain connects TRBV2 to TRBJ1-2; unclear D gene. The receptor's source is a woman aged 18-29 years in good health and CMV-seropositive. The specimen was PBMCs. In DNA, the CDR3 is TGTGCCAGCAGTGAAGCAAGAGGGCCTGGCTACACCTTC. Protein sequence: CASSEARGPGYTF.